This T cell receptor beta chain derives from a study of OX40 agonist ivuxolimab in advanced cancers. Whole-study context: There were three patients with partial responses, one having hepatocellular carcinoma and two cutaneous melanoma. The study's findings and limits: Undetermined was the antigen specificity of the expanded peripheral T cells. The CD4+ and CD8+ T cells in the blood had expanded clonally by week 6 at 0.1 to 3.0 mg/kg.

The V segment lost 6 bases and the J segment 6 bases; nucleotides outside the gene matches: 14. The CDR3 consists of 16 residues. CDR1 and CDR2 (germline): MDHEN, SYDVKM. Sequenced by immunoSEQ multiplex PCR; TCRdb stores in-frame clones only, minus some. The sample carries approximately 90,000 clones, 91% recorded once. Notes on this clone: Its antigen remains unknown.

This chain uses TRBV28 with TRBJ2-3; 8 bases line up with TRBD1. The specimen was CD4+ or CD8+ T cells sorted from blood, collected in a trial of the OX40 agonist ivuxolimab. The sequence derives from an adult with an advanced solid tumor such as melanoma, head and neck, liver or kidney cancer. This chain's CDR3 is CASSSPGTGPRDTQYF. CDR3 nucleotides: TGTGCCAGCAGCTCTCCCGGGACAGGCCCGAGGGATACGCAGTATTTT.